This note documents a single T cell receptor (beta chain) sequence. This CDR3 region has 15 residues. V was cut by 2 bases and J by 2 bases, with 10 bases left in between. Germline CDR1 reads SGHTA; CDR2 reads FQGTGA. The record originates from a study of T cell changes during pregnancy in multiple sclerosis. Generated by immunoSEQ multiplex PCR, the TCRdb table keeps only in-frame clones and is missing some. The table records more than 70,000 clones, around 94% of them present only once. Specimen: peripheral blood, collected before pregnancy. The source is a female donor with multiple sclerosis, enrolled in a pregnancy study. The rearrangement joins TRBV7-3 to TRBJ2-1; D gene unclear. CDR3 in amino acids: CASSLLGGTYNEQFF. CDR3 nucleotides: TGTGCCAGCAGCTTATTAGGCGGTACCTACAATGAGCAGTTCTTC.